This entry is about one T cell receptor (beta chain). This CDR3 comprises 16 residues. V was trimmed by 7 bases and J by 3 bases, leaving 19 bases between them. Germline loops: CDR1 LNHDA, CDR2 SQIVND (reference sequence). The data were obtained in a study of control samples from healthy donors and cancer patients. Clones were sequenced by immunoSEQ multiplex PCR, and TCRdb holds only the in-frame ones, with some missing. The sample consists of about 130,000 clones, 85% to 95% of them appearing once. The specimen sequenced was blood. The TCR originated in a man aged 18 to 35 in good health. The J gene is TRBJ1-5, the V gene TRBV19; tentative D call: TRBD1 (5 bases). CDR3 protein: CASTENGGAANQPQHF. The CDR3 DNA follows: TGTGCCAGTACCGAAAATGGAGGGGCGGCCAATCAGCCCCAGCATTTT.